The 9 T cell receptor beta chains below come from one sample, sequenced in a study of glioma-infiltrating T cells after dendritic cell vaccination. The time point: after dendritic cell vaccination, including at tumor progression/relapse. Only in-frame clones appear in the TCRdb table, and some are missing; sequencing was by immunoSEQ multiplex PCR. The repertoire holds roughly 100,000 clones, with over 80% as singletons. Sequences were derived from blood, sampled after dendritic cell vaccination. Receptors were obtained from a human donor with glioblastoma.

The chain links TRBV6-1 to TRBJ1-5; D unresolved. Germline V gene sequence: CDR1 MNHNS, CDR2 SASEGT. V was shortened by 5 bases and J by 1 base, with 9 bases between the two germline ends. This CDR3 is 14 amino acids long. The CDR3 region has the DNA TGTGCCAGCAGTAACACGGGAAGCAATCAGCCCCAGCATTTT. It encodes CASSNTGSNQPQHF.

The chain employs TRBV15 and TRBJ2-1, with 11 bases identical to TRBD2. J gave up 3 bases and V 6 bases, and 4 bases lay outside the gene matches. The CDR3 extends over 15 amino acids. Per the germline V gene, CDR1 is LNHNV and CDR2 is YYDKDF (reference sequence). CDR3 amino acids: CATRLAGAFYNEQFF. CDR3 nucleotide sequence: TGTGCCACCAGACTAGCGGGGGCCTTCTACAATGAGCAGTTCTTC.

The chain recombines TRBV29-1 with TRBJ1-2; D perhaps matches TRBD1 (5 bases). V dropped 4 bases and J dropped 8 bases, with 14 bases sitting between them. The germline V gene encodes CDR1 SQVTM and CDR2 ANQGSEA. The CDR3 is 12 residues long. CDR3 residues: CSVGGDPGGYTF. The CDR3 coding sequence is TGCAGCGTTGGGGGGGACCCGGGCGGCTACACCTTC.

V usage is TRBV2 and J usage is TRBJ2-5, with D tentatively TRBD1 (5 bases). In germline, CDR1 is SNHLY, CDR2 FYNNEI. CDR3 length equals 14 residues. V lost 7 bases to trimming and J lost 0 bases, with 12 bases between them. In nucleotides, the CDR3 is TGTGCCAGCAAGGTGGGGCGGAACCAAGAGACCCAGTACTTC. Translation gives CASKVGRNQETQYF.

V usage is TRBV30 and J usage is TRBJ1-2; D might be TRBD1 (5 bases). Between the trimmed V and J ends, which lost 2 bases and 1 base, there was a span of 11 bases. This CDR3 contains 14 residues. Germline V gene sequence: CDR1 GTSNPN, CDR2 SVGIG (reference sequence). CDR3: CAWSRGVLNYGYTF. CDR3 sequence (DNA): TGTGCCTGGAGTAGGGGCGTCCTTAACTATGGCTACACCTTC.

This chain connects TRBV2 to TRBJ2-1; 10 nucleotides match TRBD2. The CDR3 spans 12 residues. V lost 7 bases and J lost 7; bases outside the gene matches: 1. CDR1 and CDR2 from the germline V gene are SNHLY and FYNNEI. The CDR3 DNA reads TGTGCCAGCACTAGCGGGGGAAATGAGCAGTTCTTC. Protein sequence: CASTSGGNEQFF.

This sequence joins TRBV7-6 and TRBJ1-5; perhaps TRBD1 as D (5 bases). The V end was cut by 4 bases, the J end by 4 bases, with 8 bases between. Per germline, CDR1 SGHVS and CDR2 FNYEAQ. There are 13 residues in the CDR3. The CDR3: CASSSNRNQPQHF. The CDR3 DNA reads TGTGCCAGCAGCTCAAACAGGAATCAGCCCCAGCATTTT. Using reference TRBV7-6 and TRBJ1-5 for the parts outside the CDR3, the full variable domain is GAGVSQSPRYKVTKRGQDVALRCDPISGHVSLYWYRQALGQGPEFLTYFNYEAQQDKSGLPNDRFSAERPEGSISTLTIQRTEQRDSAMYRCASSSNRNQPQHFGDGTRLSIL.

The V call is TRBV19, the J call TRBJ2-5; D is unresolved. CDR1 is LNHDA and CDR2 is SQIVND in the germline V gene (reference sequence). The CDR3 totals 13 residues. Trimming shortened V by 1 base and J by 5 bases, and 8 bases separated the two germline ends. CDR3 sequence reads: CASSIAGSETQYF. DNA for the CDR3: TGTGCCAGTAGTATAGCGGGTAGCGAGACCCAGTACTTC.

CDR3 amino acids: CASSSLAGTSTDTQYF. For the CDR3, the DNA is TGTGCCAGCAGCTCCTTAGCGGGGACCAGCACAGATACGCAGTATTTT. The chain uses TRBV13 and TRBJ2-3; 8 positions match TRBD2. In germline, CDR1 is PRHDT, CDR2 FYEKMQ (reference sequence). This CDR3 comprises 16 residues. The V and J ends lost 4 bases and 0 bases, in that order; junction bases with no gene match: 6. Full variable domain (remainder filled in from reference TRBV13 and TRBJ2-3): AAGVIQSPRHLIKEKRETATLKCYPIPRHDTVYWYQQGPGQDPQFLISFYEKMQSDKGSIPDRFSAQQFSDYHSELNMSSLELGDSALYFCASSSLAGTSTDTQYFGPGTRLTVL.